Below, 17 T cell receptor beta chains from the same sample are listed, as sequenced in a study of T cell repertoires in cytomegalovirus infection. Via MiXCR, TCRdb re-called the reads, giving one row per CDR3 protein. The data show hundreds of thousands of distinct CDR3 sequences, 15% to 20% seen once. The sequencing input was PBMCs. The receptors were gathered from a human donor in good health (CMV status not recorded). Some clones in this sample may be carry-over from other donors' samples.

The gene calls are TRBV7-3 and TRBJ2-6; D remains unclear. Germline CDR1 SGHTA, CDR2 FQGTGA. Trimming took off 2 bases at V and 2 bases at J, with 10 bases between the two ends. This CDR3 is built from 16 residues. CDR3 region: CASSLPASAGANVLTF. In DNA, the CDR3 is TGTGCCAGCAGCTTACCCGCCAGTGCTGGGGCCAACGTCCTGACTTTC.

The sample holds many counts of this clonotype. This chain uses TRBV6-4 with TRBJ1-5; D not certain. V was shortened by 9 bases and J by 6 bases, with 9 bases between the two germline ends. The CDR3 loop spans 11 amino acids. Germline V CDR1 and CDR2: MRHNA, SNTAGT. The chain's CDR3 is CARYPLQPQHF. DNA for the CDR3: TGTGCCAGGTACCCTCTTCAGCCCCAGCATTTT.

This clonotype has more than one count but fewer than ten. The chain couples TRBV6-5 to TRBJ2-7, with 12 bases identical to TRBD1. This CDR3 contains 15 residues. Germline V gene sequence: CDR1 MNHEY, CDR2 SVGAGI. The V and J ends lost 2 bases and 4 bases, in that order; junction bases with no gene match: 3. The DNA of the CDR3 is TGTGCCAGCAGTTACGGGACAGGGGGCCGATACGAGCAGTACTTC. Protein: CASSYGTGGRYEQYF.

The chain is built from TRBV28 and TRBJ2-4; possibly TRBD2 for D (5 bases). Trimming stripped 6 bases from V and 7 bases from J, with 13 bases between. Germline V CDR1 and CDR2: MDHEN, SYDVKM. This CDR3 spans 13 amino acids. In DNA form, the CDR3 reads TGTGCCAGCAGCCAGACGGGGTCGAACATTCAGTACTTC. It codes for CASSQTGSNIQYF.

This clonotype was seen more than once but under ten times. V gene TRBV20-1 combines with J gene TRBJ2-1; D call uncertain. Germline V CDR1 and CDR2: DFQATT, SNEGSKA (reference sequence). V was pared by 1 base and J by 6 bases, with 4 bases between. This CDR3 is built from 11 residues. CDR3 coding DNA: TGCAGTGCTAGAGTAGTCAATGAGCAGTTCTTC. This encodes CSARVVNEQFF.

This clonotype was detected a few times. The chain couples TRBV6-2 or TRBV6-3 to TRBJ1-2, with D perhaps TRBD1 (5 bases). The CDR3 extends over 11 amino acids. V gave up 10 bases and J gave up 8 bases, with 14 bases separating them. Germline CDR1 MNHEY, CDR2 SVGEGT. CDR3 in amino acids: CAIGAAWGYTF. DNA of the CDR3: TGTGCCATCGGGGCCGCTTGGGGCTACACCTTC.

The chain combines TRBV25-1 with TRBJ1-1; 8 bases are a match to TRBD1. V dropped 4 bases and J dropped 4; count of bases not matched to a gene: 2. The CDR3 is made up of 13 amino acids. Germline V gene data show CDR1 as MGHDK and CDR2 as SYGVNS. The CDR3 sequence is CASSVQGATEAFF. CDR3 DNA sequence: TGTGCCAGCAGTGTCCAGGGGGCCACTGAAGCTTTCTTT.

The genes are TRBV20-1 and TRBJ1-1; TRBD1 might be the D (5 bases). Germline V gene lookup returns CDR1 DFQATT and CDR2 SNEGSKA (reference sequence). Trimming removed 1 base at V and 5 bases at J, with 14 bases between. The CDR3 consists of 14 residues. The CDR3 nucleotides read TGCAGTGCTAGAGGTCAGGGAGTTGAGACTGAAGCTTTCTTT. It specifies CSARGQGVETEAFF.

The chain links TRBV28 to TRBJ2-5, with D perhaps TRBD1 or TRBD2 (6 bases each). V lost 3 bases and J 3 bases, leaving 11 bases between the germline ends. There are 14 residues in the CDR3. CDR1 is MDHEN, CDR2 SYDVKM, per germline. CDR3 region: CASSLPGGEETQYF. The CDR3 DNA sequence: TGTGCCAGCAGTTTGCCCGGGGGCGAAGAGACCCAGTACTTC.

In this sample, this clonotype turned up a few times. The chain has TRBV6-1 and TRBJ2-4; D may be TRBD1 or TRBD2 (6 bases each). Germline CDR1 is MNHNS and CDR2 is SASEGT. There are 14 residues in the CDR3. Trimming removed 6 bases from V and 9 bases from J, with 18 bases in between. This chain's CDR3 is CASSWGPGATIQYF. CDR3 nucleotide sequence: TGTGCCAGCAGCTGGGGTCCGGGGGCCACCATTCAGTACTTC.

A few counts support this clonotype. The rearrangement uses TRBV19 and TRBJ1-1; D ambiguous. V dropped 1 base and J dropped 3 bases, with 12 bases sitting between them. Germline V gene lookup returns CDR1 LNHDA and CDR2 SQIVND (reference sequence). This CDR3 spans 15 amino acids. The CDR3 nucleotides are TGTGCCAGTAGTATAGTGGACTCCTTCGACACTGAAGCTTTCTTT. This translates into CASSIVDSFDTEAFF.

This clonotype has a count of ten or more. The gene calls are TRBV7-2 and TRBJ1-5, with D unclear. Trimming shortened V by 0 bases and J by 2 bases, and 11 bases separated the two germline ends. This CDR3 comprises 16 residues. Looked up from germline, CDR1 is SGHTA and CDR2 is FQGNSA. The CDR3 reads CASSLALGIGNQPQHF. CDR3 in DNA: TGTGCCAGCAGCTTAGCGCTTGGGATAGGCAATCAGCCCCAGCATTTT.

The chain employs TRBV6-5 and TRBJ2-3; D is uncertain. The V gene lost 6 bases and the J gene lost 1 base, with 8 bases spanning the gap. The length of the CDR3 is 13 residues. Per germline, CDR1 MNHEY and CDR2 SVGAGI. The CDR3: CASRSPGTDTQYF. The CDR3 DNA reads as TGTGCCAGCAGAAGCCCGGGCACAGATACGCAGTATTTT.

V and J are TRBV20-1 and TRBJ2-7; 9 nucleotides line up with TRBD2. The CDR3 extends over 17 amino acids. CDR1 and CDR2 from the germline V gene are DFQATT and SNEGSKA (reference sequence). Unmatched junction bases numbered 19, after V lost 5 bases and J lost 5 bases. This CDR3 reads CSAYPSFGSGGTDEQYF. The CDR3 bases are TGCAGTGCTTACCCCAGTTTCGGTAGCGGGGGAACCGACGAGCAGTACTTC.

The gene calls are TRBV6-6 and TRBJ1-4; 7 positions match TRBD1. Germline V lookup: CDR1 MNHNY, CDR2 SVGAGI (reference sequence). The V and J ends lost 5 bases and 2 bases, in that order; junction bases with no gene match: 2. The CDR3 has 14 residues. Here the CDR3 reads CASSARGTNEKLFF. The DNA of the CDR3 is TGTGCCAGCAGTGCCAGGGGGACTAATGAAAAACTGTTTTTT.

This clonotype was found many times. The junction departs from the called germline gene at one end, perhaps through a read error. The V and J genes are TRBV28 and TRBJ2-7; weak D call: TRBD2 (6 bases). CDR3 length: 14 residues. Germline V gene lookup returns CDR1 MDHEN and CDR2 SYDVKM. The CDR3 nucleotides read TGTGCCAGCAGTCCCGGACTAAATTATGGACCCCCGATCTTC. Amino acids: CASSPGLNYGPPIF.

The sample holds many counts of this clonotype. CDR3: CASSWDTTNYGYTF. For the CDR3, the DNA is TGTGCCAGCAGCTGGGACACGACTAACTATGGCTACACCTTC. The genes are TRBV7-2 and TRBJ1-2, with a weak D call TRBD1 (6 bases). This CDR3 has 14 amino acids. Germline lookup yields CDR1 SGHTA and CDR2 FQGNSA. Trimming pared 4 bases from V and 0 bases from J, leaving 9 bases between. The whole variable domain, remainder taken from reference TRBV7-2 and TRBJ1-2, is GAGVSQSPSNKVTEKGKDVELRCDPISGHTALYWYRQSLGQGLEFLIYFQGNSAPDKSGLPSDRFSAERTGGSVSTLTIQRTQQEDSAVYLCASSWDTTNYGYTFGSGTRLTVV.